This TCR beta chain is from a study of T cell repertoires in cytomegalovirus infection. Study as a whole: In public TCR beta signatures, there were indications of both CMV infection and matching HLA type.

This CDR3 is 14 amino acids long. From germline, CDR1 is DFQATT and CDR2 SNEGSKA (reference sequence). V shed 2 bases, J shed 7 bases, and the junction held 7 bases outside the gene matches. This clonotype was recorded a few times. What it binds is not known. TCRdb called the reads again in MiXCR, with one record for every CDR3 protein. This table holds more than 45,000 distinct CDR3 sequences, about a third found once. Overall study findings and caveats: Cumulative public TCR beta family frequency identified carriers of CMV plus the relevant HLA. Predominance within the ex vivo response was attributable to HLA-C-restricted CMV-specific TCR beta clonotypes.

The sequence came from a human donor in good health (CMV status not recorded). Some clones in this sample may be carry-over from other donors' samples. Sequencing was done on a sample of PBMCs, sequenced either directly or after in vitro stimulation (not recorded which). The genes are TRBV20-1 and TRBJ2-1; 8 bases match TRBD1. The chain's CDR3 is CSARSQGAGNEQFF. The CDR3 bases are TGCAGTGCTAGAAGCCAGGGGGCGGGAAATGAGCAGTTCTTC.